The 27 T cell receptor beta chains below were found in one sample sequenced in a study of blood T cell repertoires in COVID-19. TCRdb keeps only in-frame clones here, not all; method: immunoSEQ multiplex PCR. The table includes 150,000 to 200,000 clones, about 88% detected once. Material for sequencing was PBMCs or T cells enriched from blood (not recorded which). These TCRs come from a woman aged 18-29 years who had recovered from COVID-19.

Here the CDR3 reads CASSPDGTGGWGSGYTF. The CDR3 bases are TGTGCCAGCAGCCCAGACGGGACAGGGGGCTGGGGTAGTGGCTACACCTTC. J is TRBJ1-2 and V is TRBV5-8, with 12 nucleotides matching TRBD1. After removal of 4 bases from V and 7 bases from J, the junction contained 14 bases not matched to a gene. This CDR3 spans 17 amino acids. The germline V gene has CDR1 SGHTS and CDR2 YDEGEE.

Concerning this clone: Additional DNA sequences in this sample encode the identical CDR3. This chain uses TRBV27 with TRBJ2-1; 8 nucleotides match TRBD1. Unmatched junction bases numbered 4, after V lost 6 bases and J lost 6 bases. CDR1 and CDR2 from the germline V gene are MNHEY and SMNVEV (reference sequence). The CDR3 is 13 amino acids. DNA for the CDR3: TGTGCCAGCAGCCTACAGGGGGGCAATGAGCAGTTCTTC. It yields the protein CASSLQGGNEQFF.

The chain recombines TRBV7-9 with TRBJ1-3; no clear D. CDR1 is SEHNR and CDR2 is FQNEAQ in the germline V gene (reference sequence). This CDR3 is 15 amino acids long. Trimming stripped 4 bases from V and 0 bases from J, with 10 bases between. This CDR3 is CASSSVQLSGNTIYF. CDR3 bases: TGTGCCAGCAGCTCAGTACAGCTCTCTGGAAACACCATATATTTT.

This clone was found once. The chain combines TRBV4-2 with TRBJ1-2; 7 bases map to TRBD1. The CDR3 extends over 14 amino acids. The germline V gene encodes CDR1 LGHNA and CDR2 YNFKEQ. After removal of 4 bases from V and 3 bases from J, the junction contained 5 bases not matched to a gene. Here the CDR3 reads CASSPTGTDYGYTF. In nucleotides, the CDR3 is TGTGCCAGCAGCCCTACCGGGACAGACTATGGCTACACCTTC.

The J gene is TRBJ2-2, the V gene TRBV19, with D perhaps TRBD2 (6 bases). The V end was cut by 1 base, the J end by 5 bases, with 14 bases between. The CDR3 sequence is 16 residues long. The germline V gene encodes CDR1 LNHDA and CDR2 SQIVND (reference sequence). The CDR3 sequence: CASSIVGGEVTGELFF. The CDR3 DNA sequence: TGTGCCAGTAGTATAGTGGGGGGAGAAGTTACCGGGGAGCTGTTTTTT.

This sequence joins TRBV5-1 and TRBJ2-2; D is possibly TRBD2 (6 bases). Germline V gene data show CDR1 as SGHRS and CDR2 as YFSETQ. The germline V and J ends were trimmed by 0 bases and 1 base, with 16 bases remaining between them. CDR3 length: 18 residues. CDR3 in amino acids: CASSLEAPSEWNTGELFF. CDR3 DNA: TGCGCCAGCAGCTTGGAAGCTCCTAGCGAATGGAACACCGGGGAGCTGTTTTTT. Based on the CDR3 plus reference TRBV5-1 and TRBJ2-2, the full variable domain is KAGVTQTPRYLIKTRGQQVTLSCSPISGHRSVSWYQQTPGQGLQFLFEYFSETQRNKGNFPGRFSGRQFSNSRSEMNVSTLELGDSALYLCASSLEAPSEWNTGELFFGEGSRLTVL.

The sample holds a few counts of this clone. This chain connects TRBV27 to TRBJ1-5; no clear D gene. Germline lookup yields CDR1 MNHEY and CDR2 SMNVEV (reference sequence). V was shortened by 2 bases and J by 2 bases, with 7 bases between the two germline ends. The CDR3 length is 14 residues. This chain's CDR3 is CASSLGRGNQPQHF. The CDR3 DNA reads TGTGCCAGCAGTTTAGGGCGGGGCAATCAGCCCCAGCATTTT.

This clone was detected once. The genes are TRBV6-1 and TRBJ1-1, with D maybe TRBD1 (6 bases). The CDR3 runs to 12 residues. Deletions cut 2 bases from V and 7 bases from J, with 8 bases between. In germline, CDR1 is MNHNS, CDR2 SASEGT. The CDR3 region is CASSEPGDEAFF. The DNA for the CDR3 is TGTGCCAGCAGTGAACCAGGGGATGAAGCTTTCTTT.

The V and J genes are TRBV29-1 and TRBJ2-7, with unresolved D. Trimming took 5 bases from V and 0 from J, leaving 11 bases between them. Germline values: CDR1 SQVTM, CDR2 ANQGSEA. This CDR3 is built from 13 residues. CDR3 residues: CSVSSGFSYEQYF. The CDR3 coding sequence is TGCAGCGTTTCCTCCGGGTTCTCCTACGAGCAGTACTTC.

Concerning this clone itself: Other DNA sequences within the sample encode an identical CDR3. The chain recombines TRBV19 with TRBJ2-7; maybe TRBD1 (5 bases). Germline V gene sequence: CDR1 LNHDA, CDR2 SQIVND (reference sequence). Trimming removed 3 bases from V and 2 bases from J, with 8 bases in between. The CDR3 length is 13 residues. CDR3 DNA: TGTGCCAGTAGTATCCAGGGCCCCTACGAGCAGTACTTC. Residues: CASSIQGPYEQYF.

The chain couples TRBV6-5 to TRBJ1-2, with TRBD1 identical over 7 bases. The junction had 5 bases not matched to a gene; V was cut back by 8 bases and J by 2 bases. CDR1 MNHEY and CDR2 SVGAGI come from the germline V gene. The CDR3 is made up of 13 amino acids. The CDR3 DNA reads TGTGCCAGCTCAGCGACAGGGAACTATGGCTACACCTTC. Translation: CASSATGNYGYTF.

V usage is TRBV7-9 and J usage is TRBJ1-1, with TRBD1 identical over 10 bases. V trimming: 11 bases; J trimming: 2 bases; junction bases outside the gene matches: 5. The CDR3 totals 13 residues. Germline V CDR1 and CDR2: SEHNR, FQNEAQ (reference sequence). The CDR3 nucleotides are TGTGCCGGAATGACAGGGGGCAACACTGAAGCTTTCTTT. It translates to CAGMTGGNTEAFF. The variable domain in full, with the rest retrieved from reference TRBV7-9 and TRBJ1-1, is DTGVSQNPRHKITKRGQNVTFRCDPISEHNRLYWYRQTLGQGPEFLTYFQNEAQLEKSRLLSDRFSAERPKGSFSTLEIQRTEQGDSAMYLCAGMTGGNTEAFFGQGTRLTVV.

The V and J genes are TRBV9 and TRBJ1-1; no definite D call. Germline CDR1 is SGDLS and CDR2 is YYNGEE. The CDR3 has 11 residues. V was trimmed by 3 bases and J by 8 bases, leaving 8 bases between them. The CDR3 nucleotides are TGTGCCAGCAGCGAGCCGGGGGAAGCTTTCTTT. Its protein is CASSEPGEAFF.

V and J are TRBV3-1 (or the pseudogene TRBV3-2) and TRBJ1-6; D not certain. Trimming stripped 0 bases from V and 13 bases from J, with 10 bases between. This CDR3 contains 13 residues. Germline V gene sequence: CDR1 LGHDT, CDR2 YNNKEL (reference sequence). In nucleotides, the CDR3 is TGTGCCAGCAGCCAAGAGTCGAGGATTCCCCTCCACTTT. It specifies CASSQESRIPLHF.

The V gene is TRBV18, the J gene TRBJ1-6, with 8 bases lining up with TRBD1. There are 15 residues in the CDR3. The V and J ends lost 4 bases and 8 bases, in that order; junction bases with no gene match: 7. Germline loops: CDR1 KGHSH, CDR2 LQKENI. Written as DNA, the CDR3 is TGTGCCAGCTCACGTCAGGACAGGGCGGATTCACCCCTCCACTTT. Amino acids: CASSRQDRADSPLHF.

V gene TRBV28 combines with J gene TRBJ1-4, with D perhaps TRBD1 (5 bases). The V and J ends lost 4 bases and 5 bases respectively, with 14 bases between them. CDR3 size: 15 residues. Per the germline V gene, CDR1 is MDHEN and CDR2 is SYDVKM. This CDR3 is CASSSAQGGNEKLFF. The CDR3 DNA reads as TGTGCCAGCAGTTCCGCCCAGGGAGGCAATGAAAAACTGTTTTTT.

The V gene is TRBV19, the J gene TRBJ2-7; TRBD1 matches at 9 bases. Per the germline V gene, CDR1 is LNHDA and CDR2 is SQIVND (reference sequence). The V gene end was trimmed by 0 bases and the J gene end by 6 bases; junction bases not matched to a gene: 6. The CDR3 has 15 amino acids. CDR3 bases: TGTGCCAGTAGTATAGAGATACAGGGGGCGTTCGAGCAGTACTTC. Translating it yields CASSIEIQGAFEQYF.

This clone was counted only a few times. This chain connects TRBV7-9 to TRBJ2-3; the match to TRBD2 covers 9 bases. The CDR3 is 15 amino acids. CDR1 and CDR2 (germline): SEHNR, FQNEAQ (reference sequence). V shed 5 bases and J 5 bases; nucleotides not matched to a gene: 8. In DNA, the CDR3 is TGTGCCAGCAGCCCAGGACTAGCGAGAGGAGATACGCAGTATTTT. The encoded protein is CASSPGLARGDTQYF.

The chain recombines TRBV5-1 with TRBJ2-2; 11 bases agree with TRBD2. Germline V gene data show CDR1 as SGHRS and CDR2 as YFSETQ. V lost 3 bases to trimming and J lost 1 base; unmatched junction nucleotides: 5. This CDR3 region has 17 residues. This CDR3 reads CASSSGTSGKNTGELFF. The CDR3 DNA reads TGCGCCAGCAGCTCCGGGACTAGCGGCAAGAACACCGGGGAGCTGTTTTTT.

J is TRBJ2-7 and V is TRBV20-1; possible D gene TRBD1, 5 bases. Germline CDR1 DFQATT, CDR2 SNEGSKA (reference sequence). CDR3 size: 11 residues. V lost 6 bases, J lost 2 bases, and 8 bases lay in between. Here the CDR3 DNA reads TGCAGTGCCCTAGGGGCCTACGAGCAGTACTTC. This sequence encodes CSALGAYEQYF.

In its sample, this clone was seen once. The rearrangement uses TRBV2 and TRBJ2-1; D is perhaps TRBD1 (5 bases). The ends were cut back, 10 bases at V and 9 bases at J, with 16 bases in the middle. CDR1 and CDR2 (germline): SNHLY, FYNNEI. This CDR3 has 12 amino acids. CDR3 loop: CATEAQGFEQFF. CDR3 sequence (DNA): TGTGCCACCGAAGCCCAGGGTTTTGAGCAGTTCTTC.

V gene TRBV6-1 combines with J gene TRBJ2-7; D perhaps matches TRBD1 (5 bases). This CDR3 is 14 amino acids long. Trimming cost V 1 base and J 6 bases, with 13 bases left between them. The germline V gene encodes CDR1 MNHNS and CDR2 SASEGT. As DNA, the CDR3 is TGTGCCAGCAGTGAAGGTGTCCAGGGCGTCGAGCAGTACTTC. As protein: CASSEGVQGVEQYF.

The chain employs TRBV7-9 and TRBJ2-5; D gene ambiguous. The CDR3 extends over 17 amino acids. The germline gives CDR1 SEHNR, CDR2 FQNEAQ (reference sequence). With 1 base removed from V and 4 bases from J, the gap between germline ends came to 19 bases. The CDR3 loop reads CASSLGGFMGLGETQYF. The CDR3 DNA reads as TGTGCCAGCAGCTTAGGTGGCTTCATGGGCCTGGGAGAGACCCAGTACTTC.

The chain uses TRBV28 and TRBJ2-3; 11 bases are shared with TRBD2. Germline lookup yields CDR1 MDHEN and CDR2 SYDVKM. Trimming removed 4 bases from V and 3 bases from J; junction bases left unmatched: 6. This CDR3 is 16 amino acids long. CDR3: CASSSLAGGLTDTQYF. Here the CDR3 DNA reads TGTGCCAGCAGTTCTTTAGCGGGGGGGCTTACAGATACGCAGTATTTT.

The chain recombines TRBV5-6 with TRBJ1-4; the D is unclear. V was clipped by 5 bases and J by 0 bases, with 5 bases between them. CDR1 SGHDT and CDR2 YYEEEE come from the germline V gene. The CDR3 contains 13 residues. The CDR3 region is CASSRATNEKLFF. The CDR3 bases are TGTGCCAGCAGTCGTGCAACTAATGAAAAACTGTTTTTT.

The chain has TRBV2 and TRBJ1-1, with 10 positions matching TRBD1. Germline CDR1 SNHLY, CDR2 FYNNEI. Losses at the gene ends were 4 bases for V and 5 bases for J; bases not matched to a gene: 4. This CDR3 comprises 14 residues. The CDR3 region has the DNA TGTGCCAGCAGTGGGACAGGGGGTGAGACTGAAGCTTTCTTT. It is translated as CASSGTGGETEAFF.

The chain joins TRBV2 to TRBJ1-2; 8 nucleotides line up with TRBD1. V was clipped by 6 bases and J by 3 bases; unmatched bases: 12. In germline, CDR1 is SNHLY, CDR2 FYNNEI. The CDR3 consists of 16 residues. The CDR3 region is CASRGVQVTGDYGYTF. The DNA of the CDR3 is TGTGCCAGCAGGGGGGTCCAAGTGACAGGGGACTATGGCTACACCTTC.